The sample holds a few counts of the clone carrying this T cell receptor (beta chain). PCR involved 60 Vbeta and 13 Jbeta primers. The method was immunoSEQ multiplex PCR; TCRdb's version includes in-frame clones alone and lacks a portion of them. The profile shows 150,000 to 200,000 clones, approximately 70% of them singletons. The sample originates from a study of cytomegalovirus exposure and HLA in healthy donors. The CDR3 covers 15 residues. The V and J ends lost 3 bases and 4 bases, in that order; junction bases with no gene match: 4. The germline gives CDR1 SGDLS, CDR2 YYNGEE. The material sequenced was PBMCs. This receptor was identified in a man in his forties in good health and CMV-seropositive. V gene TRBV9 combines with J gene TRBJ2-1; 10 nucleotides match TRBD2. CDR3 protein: CASSDSGGRYNEQFF. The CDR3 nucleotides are TGTGCCAGCAGCGATAGCGGGGGGCGATACAATGAGCAGTTCTTC.